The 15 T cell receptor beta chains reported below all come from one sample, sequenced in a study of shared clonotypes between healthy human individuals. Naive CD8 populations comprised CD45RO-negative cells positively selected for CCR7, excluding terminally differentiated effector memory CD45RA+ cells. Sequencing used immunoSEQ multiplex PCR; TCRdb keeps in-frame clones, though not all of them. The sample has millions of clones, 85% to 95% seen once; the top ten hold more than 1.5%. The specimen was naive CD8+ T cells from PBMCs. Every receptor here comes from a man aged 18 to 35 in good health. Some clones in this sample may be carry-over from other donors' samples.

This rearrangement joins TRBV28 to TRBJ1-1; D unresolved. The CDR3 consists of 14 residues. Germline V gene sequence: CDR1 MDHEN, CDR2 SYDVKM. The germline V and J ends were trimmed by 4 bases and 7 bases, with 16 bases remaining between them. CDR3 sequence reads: CASSSLTGIIEAFF. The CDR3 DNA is TGTGCCAGCAGTTCGCTAACCGGGATCATTGAAGCTTTCTTT.

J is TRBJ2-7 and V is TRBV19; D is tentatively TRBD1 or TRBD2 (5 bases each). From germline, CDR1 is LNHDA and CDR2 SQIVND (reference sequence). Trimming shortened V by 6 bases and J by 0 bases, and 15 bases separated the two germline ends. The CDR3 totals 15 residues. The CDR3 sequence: CASSDPGRGSYEQYF. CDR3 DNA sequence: TGTGCCAGTAGCGACCCAGGGAGAGGCTCCTACGAGCAGTACTTC.

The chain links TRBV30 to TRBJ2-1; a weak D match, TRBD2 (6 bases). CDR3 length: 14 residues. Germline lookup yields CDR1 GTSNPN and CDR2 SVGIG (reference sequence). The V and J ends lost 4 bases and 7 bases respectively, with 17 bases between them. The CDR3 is CAWMRLAWGNEQFF. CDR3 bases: TGTGCCTGGATGCGGCTAGCGTGGGGTAATGAGCAGTTCTTC.

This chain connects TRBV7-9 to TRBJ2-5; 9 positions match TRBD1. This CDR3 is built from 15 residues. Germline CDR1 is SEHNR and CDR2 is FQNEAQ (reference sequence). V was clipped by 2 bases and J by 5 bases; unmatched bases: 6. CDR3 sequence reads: CASSLITGGVETQYF. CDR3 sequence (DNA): TGTGCCAGCAGCTTAATCACAGGGGGCGTTGAGACCCAGTACTTC.

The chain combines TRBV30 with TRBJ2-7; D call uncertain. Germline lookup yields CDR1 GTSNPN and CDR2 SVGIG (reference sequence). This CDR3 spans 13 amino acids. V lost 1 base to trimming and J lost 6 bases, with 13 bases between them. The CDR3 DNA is TGTGCCTGGAGTGAGGGCAACCCCACCGAGCAGTACTTC. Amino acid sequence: CAWSEGNPTEQYF.

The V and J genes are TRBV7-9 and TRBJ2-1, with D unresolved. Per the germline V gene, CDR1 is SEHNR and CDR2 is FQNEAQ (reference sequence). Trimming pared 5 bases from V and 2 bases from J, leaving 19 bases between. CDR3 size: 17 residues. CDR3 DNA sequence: TGTGCCAGCAGCCGAGCCTCAAACCGGCCTGCCTACAATGAGCAGTTCTTC. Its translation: CASSRASNRPAYNEQFF. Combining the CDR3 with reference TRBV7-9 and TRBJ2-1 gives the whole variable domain DTGVSQNPRHKITKRGQNVTFRCDPISEHNRLYWYRQTLGQGPEFLTYFQNEAQLEKSRLLSDRFSAERPKGSFSTLEIQRTEQGDSAMYLCASSRASNRPAYNEQFFGPGTRLTVL.

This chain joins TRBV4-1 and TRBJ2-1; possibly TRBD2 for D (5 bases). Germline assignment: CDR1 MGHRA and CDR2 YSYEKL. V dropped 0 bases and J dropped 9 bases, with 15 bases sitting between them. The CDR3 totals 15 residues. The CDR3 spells CASSQDRAARLEQFF. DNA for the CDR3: TGCGCCAGCAGCCAAGACCGAGCGGCGCGGCTTGAGCAGTTCTTC.

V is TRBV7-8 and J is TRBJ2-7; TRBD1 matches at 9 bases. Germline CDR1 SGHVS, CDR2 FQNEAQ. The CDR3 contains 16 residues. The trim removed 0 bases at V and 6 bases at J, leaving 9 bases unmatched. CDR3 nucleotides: TGTGCCAGCAGCTTAGCCTGGGGACAGGGCTTTGCCGAGCAGTACTTC. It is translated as CASSLAWGQGFAEQYF.

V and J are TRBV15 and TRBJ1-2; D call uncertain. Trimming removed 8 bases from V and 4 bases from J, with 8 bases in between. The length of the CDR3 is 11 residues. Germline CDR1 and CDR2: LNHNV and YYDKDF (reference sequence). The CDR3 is CATRDGYGYTF. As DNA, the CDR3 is TGTGCCACCCGGGATGGCTATGGCTACACCTTC.

The CDR3 loop reads CASSDRVGRTGAFF. CDR3 bases: TGTGCCAGCAGTGATAGGGTGGGCCGAACCGGAGCTTTCTTT. The rearrangement joins TRBV6-1 to TRBJ1-1; D is unclear. CDR1 is MNHNS and CDR2 is SASEGT in the germline V gene. This CDR3 comprises 14 residues. V shed 3 bases and J shed 10 bases, with 18 bases lying between them.

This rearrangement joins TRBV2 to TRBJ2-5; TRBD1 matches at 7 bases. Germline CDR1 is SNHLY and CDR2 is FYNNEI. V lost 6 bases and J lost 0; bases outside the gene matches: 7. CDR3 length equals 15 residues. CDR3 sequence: CASRTGQVYQETQYF. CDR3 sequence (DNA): TGTGCCAGCAGGACCGGACAGGTGTACCAAGAGACCCAGTACTTC.

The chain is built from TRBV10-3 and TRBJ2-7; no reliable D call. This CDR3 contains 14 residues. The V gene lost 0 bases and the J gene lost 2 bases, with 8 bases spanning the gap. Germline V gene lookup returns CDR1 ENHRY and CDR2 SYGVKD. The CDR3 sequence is CAISESAYTYEQYF. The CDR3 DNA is TGTGCCATCAGTGAGTCAGCGTACACCTACGAGCAGTACTTC.

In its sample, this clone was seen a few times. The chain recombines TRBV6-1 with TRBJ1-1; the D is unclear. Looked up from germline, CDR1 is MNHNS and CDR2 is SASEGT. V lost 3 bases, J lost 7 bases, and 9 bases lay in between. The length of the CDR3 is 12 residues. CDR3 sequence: CASSDPNHEAFF. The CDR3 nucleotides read TGTGCCAGCAGTGACCCCAATCATGAAGCTTTCTTT.

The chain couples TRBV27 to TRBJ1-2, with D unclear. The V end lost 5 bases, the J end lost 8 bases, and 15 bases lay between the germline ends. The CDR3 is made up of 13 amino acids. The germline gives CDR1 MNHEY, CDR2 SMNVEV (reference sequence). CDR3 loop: CASSPYSAQGYTF. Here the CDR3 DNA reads TGTGCCAGCAGTCCTTACTCGGCTCAAGGCTACACCTTC.

The CDR3 loop is CASSYPGSGRAVDTQYF. The DNA for the CDR3 is TGTGCCAGCAGTTACCCGGGGAGCGGGAGGGCGGTAGATACGCAGTATTTT. The chain carries TRBV7-3 and TRBJ2-3, with TRBD2 matching 10 bases. After removal of 6 bases from V and 5 bases from J, the junction contained 14 bases not matched to a gene. The CDR3 runs 17 residues. Germline V gene data show CDR1 as SGHTA and CDR2 as FQGTGA.